This passage covers 25 T cell receptor beta chains from one sample sequenced in a study of blood T cell repertoires in COVID-19. Repertoires were generated with immunoSEQ multiplex PCR, while TCRdb's copy carries only in-frame clones and drops some. The sample consists of hundreds of thousands of clones, roughly 85% of them appearing once. The specimen sequenced was peripheral blood. The receptors shown here come from a woman between 18 and 29 years old with acute or convalescent COVID-19.

The J gene is TRBJ1-1, the V gene TRBV19; TRBD1 might be the D (5 bases). CDR1 and CDR2 (germline): LNHDA, SQIVND (reference sequence). There are 13 residues in the CDR3. The V end lost 7 bases, the J end lost 0 bases, and 9 bases lay between the germline ends. CDR3 DNA sequence: TGTGCCAGTAAAGGGGCTTTGAACACTGAAGCTTTCTTT. The encoded protein is CASKGALNTEAFF.

V gene TRBV19 combines with J gene TRBJ1-5, with a weak D call TRBD1 (6 bases). The V and J ends lost 2 bases and 6 bases respectively, with 11 bases between them. Looked up from germline, CDR1 is LNHDA and CDR2 is SQIVND (reference sequence). The CDR3 is 14 amino acids. This CDR3 reads CASSINRVGQPQHF. DNA for the CDR3: TGTGCCAGTAGTATAAACAGGGTCGGTCAGCCCCAGCATTTT.

The V gene is TRBV5-1, the J gene TRBJ1-6; 7 bases map to TRBD1. In germline, CDR1 is SGHRS, CDR2 YFSETQ. V gave up 5 bases and J gave up 0 bases; unmatched junction bases: 11. The CDR3 runs 18 residues. The CDR3 is CASRVKGTESSYNSPLHF. The CDR3 DNA sequence: TGCGCCAGCAGGGTAAAAGGGACAGAGAGCTCCTATAATTCACCCCTCCACTTT.

This clone showed up many times. In DNA form, the CDR3 reads TGTGCCAGCAGTGAGGGTCAGGGGGCAAGTCAGCCCCAGCATTTT. It translates to CASSEGQGASQPQHF. The chain employs TRBV6-1 and TRBJ1-5; 8 nucleotides agree with TRBD1. Trimming took 3 bases from V and 6 from J; bases not matched to a gene: 7. Germline CDR1 and CDR2: MNHNS and SASEGT. The CDR3 contains 15 residues.

The chain has TRBV6-5 and TRBJ1-2; D uncertain. With 6 bases removed from V and 8 bases from J, the gap between germline ends came to 16 bases. Germline values: CDR1 MNHEY, CDR2 SVGAGI. The CDR3 is 13 residues long. CDR3 region: CASRGNKPHGYTF. For the CDR3, the DNA is TGTGCCAGCAGGGGCAACAAACCTCACGGCTACACCTTC.

This clone was counted only a few times. This sequence joins TRBV30 and TRBJ1-5, with 7 bases lining up with TRBD1. The germline V gene encodes CDR1 GTSNPN and CDR2 SVGIG (reference sequence). This CDR3 is built from 13 residues. J was trimmed by 7 bases and V by 8 bases; bases with no gene match: 11. The CDR3 here is CARNRDSGQPQHF. The CDR3 region has the DNA TGTGCCCGAAACCGGGACAGTGGGCAGCCCCAGCATTTT.

J is TRBJ1-6 and V is TRBV6-5; 7 positions agree with TRBD1. The germline V gene encodes CDR1 MNHEY and CDR2 SVGAGI. V dropped 4 bases and J dropped 7; count of bases not matched to a gene: 4. The CDR3 extends over 14 amino acids. The CDR3 DNA is TGTGCCAGCAGTTCTAGGGGGCAGAATTCACCCCTCCACTTT. Its protein is CASSSRGQNSPLHF.

The rearrangement uses TRBV25-1 and TRBJ2-1; TRBD2 aligns across 10 bases. The CDR3 has 15 residues. Germline trimming cut 1 base from V and 14 bases from J; bases unmatched to any gene: 11. CDR1 is MGHDK and CDR2 is SYGVNS in the germline V gene. CDR3 in DNA: TGTGCCAGCAGTGAATCTAGCGGGAGTGTGATTAGGAAGTTCTTC. Its protein is CASSESSGSVIRKFF.

This sequence joins TRBV9 and TRBJ2-1, with D perhaps TRBD2 (6 bases). With 3 bases removed from V and 4 bases from J, the gap between germline ends came to 26 bases. The CDR3 sequence is 19 residues long. Germline V CDR1 and CDR2: SGDLS, YYNGEE. The CDR3 bases are TGTGCCAGCAGCGCACCTCGCTCGGGGGAGCGGAACATTTACAATGAGCAGTTCTTC. Its protein product is CASSAPRSGERNIYNEQFF.

The rearrangement uses TRBV6-5 and TRBJ2-2, with D uncertain. V lost 3 bases to trimming and J lost 1 base, with 9 bases between them. CDR1 and CDR2 (germline): MNHEY, SVGAGI. This CDR3 has 15 amino acids. The CDR3 nucleotides read TGTGCCAGCAGTTATGATTCACTGAACACCGGGGAGCTGTTTTTT. This translates into CASSYDSLNTGELFF.

The rearrangement uses TRBV28 and TRBJ1-4; D gene unclear. The CDR3 spans 21 residues. The V end lost 3 bases, the J end lost 0 bases, and 26 bases lay between the germline ends. Germline values: CDR1 MDHEN, CDR2 SYDVKM. CDR3: CASSLGLSLERLPATNEKLFF. In nucleotides, the CDR3 is TGTGCCAGCAGTTTGGGCCTTTCTTTGGAGCGACTACCCGCAACTAATGAAAAACTGTTTTTT.

The rearrangement joins TRBV29-1 to TRBJ1-2; D gene uncertain. Looked up from germline, CDR1 is SQVTM and CDR2 is ANQGSEA. The CDR3 runs to 13 residues. V gave up 7 bases and J gave up 0 bases, with 12 bases separating them. The CDR3 nucleotides read TGCAGCGGGGCGGCGGGTCCTAACTATGGCTACACCTTC. Translating it yields CSGAAGPNYGYTF.

The gene calls are TRBV15 and TRBJ1-2, with 9 bases lining up with TRBD1. The V gene end was trimmed by 0 bases and the J gene end by 6 bases; junction bases not matched to a gene: 8. This CDR3 region has 16 residues. Looked up from germline, CDR1 is LNHNV and CDR2 is YYDKDF (reference sequence). This CDR3 reads CATSRDLFTGGDGYTF. In nucleotides, the CDR3 is TGTGCCACCAGCAGAGATCTTTTTACAGGGGGCGATGGCTACACCTTC.

The chain carries TRBV28 and TRBJ1-1; D gene unclear. This CDR3 spans 15 amino acids. The germline V gene has CDR1 MDHEN and CDR2 SYDVKM. V was trimmed by 1 base and J by 2 bases, leaving 11 bases between them. The CDR3: CASSLFGLGNTEAFF. In nucleotides, the CDR3 is TGTGCCAGCAGTTTATTCGGGTTAGGAAACACTGAAGCTTTCTTT.

V is TRBV5-4 and J is TRBJ1-2; TRBD1 is a possible D gene (6 bases). Germline assignment: CDR1 SGHNT and CDR2 YYREEE (reference sequence). V lost 0 bases, J lost 5 bases, and 17 bases lay in between. CDR3 length equals 16 residues. The CDR3 loop reads CASSLDYTGILYGYTF. CDR3 bases: TGTGCCAGCAGCTTGGATTATACAGGGATTCTTTATGGCTACACCTTC.

The rearrangement joins TRBV9 to TRBJ2-3; D perhaps matches TRBD2 (5 bases). Trimming took 4 bases from V and 1 from J, leaving 16 bases between them. The CDR3 extends over 16 amino acids. In germline, CDR1 is SGDLS, CDR2 YYNGEE. This CDR3 is CASSFGVLGGTDTQYF. CDR3 bases: TGTGCCAGCAGCTTCGGGGTCCTCGGGGGCACAGATACGCAGTATTTT.

This clone has a handful of counts. The chain carries TRBV5-1 and TRBJ1-4, with D perhaps matching TRBD1 (5 bases). This CDR3 is 14 amino acids long. In germline, CDR1 is SGHRS, CDR2 YFSETQ. V gave up 1 base and J gave up 4 bases, with 8 bases separating them. The DNA of the CDR3 is TGCGCCAGCAGCTTGTCGGGGGATAATGAAAAACTGTTTTTT. Encoded protein: CASSLSGDNEKLFF.

J is TRBJ1-3 and V is TRBV6-1; D not resolved. The CDR3 sequence is 16 residues long. From germline, CDR1 is MNHNS and CDR2 SASEGT. Trimming removed 1 base from V and 2 bases from J, with 12 bases in between. The CDR3 coding sequence is TGTGCCAGCAGTGAAGTTCCGAGGTATCCTGGAAACACCATATATTTT. Translation gives CASSEVPRYPGNTIYF.

This chain uses TRBV25-1 with TRBJ2-5; 9 nucleotides match TRBD1. Germline V gives CDR1 MGHDK, CDR2 SYGVNS. The CDR3 contains 14 residues. V was pared by 6 bases and J by 4 bases, with 6 bases of the junction left unmatched. This CDR3 is CASSVGQGGETQYF. The CDR3 DNA reads TGTGCCAGCAGCGTGGGACAGGGAGGAGAGACCCAGTACTTC.

The chain has TRBV9 and TRBJ1-3; possibly TRBD1 for D (5 bases). Germline CDR1 is SGDLS and CDR2 is YYNGEE. This CDR3 is 15 amino acids long. Trimming took off 0 bases at V and 0 bases at J, with 7 bases between the two ends. The DNA for the CDR3 is TGTGCCAGCAGCGTAGGACAGAGCTCTGGAAACACCATATATTTT. Its translation: CASSVGQSSGNTIYF.

The chain uses TRBV24-1 and TRBJ2-3; TRBD2 might be the D (7 bases). Trimming stripped 3 bases from V and 6 bases from J, with 21 bases between. Per the germline V gene, CDR1 is KGHDR and CDR2 is SFDVKD. CDR3 length equals 17 residues. CDR3 bases: TGTGCCACCAGTGATCCCGCGCAGGGGTACGGGGGGGATACGCAGTATTTT. This sequence encodes CATSDPAQGYGGDTQYF.

The chain has TRBV24-1 and TRBJ2-2; TRBD1 might be the D (6 bases). Germline CDR1 reads KGHDR; CDR2 reads SFDVKD. The CDR3 has 15 residues. The V and J ends lost 5 bases and 6 bases respectively, with 15 bases between them. CDR3 DNA sequence: TGTGCCACCAGTGTCCCACAGGGAACCCCCGGGGAGCTGTTTTTT. Its protein is CATSVPQGTPGELFF.

The gene calls are TRBV9 and TRBJ2-3; 7 bases are shared with TRBD1. Germline values: CDR1 SGDLS, CDR2 YYNGEE. The CDR3 consists of 15 residues. Germline trimming cut 5 bases from V and 0 bases from J; bases unmatched to any gene: 6. The CDR3 is CASSPDRDSTDTQYF. The CDR3 DNA sequence: TGTGCCAGCAGTCCCGACAGGGACAGCACAGATACGCAGTATTTT.

V gene TRBV6-5 combines with J gene TRBJ1-5; D gene uncertain. CDR1 is MNHEY, CDR2 SVGAGI, per germline. The V end lost 4 bases, the J end lost 12 bases, and 10 bases lay between the germline ends. This CDR3 is 11 amino acids long. This chain's CDR3 is CASSSGLIQHF. In DNA, the CDR3 is TGTGCCAGCAGTTCCGGACTTATCCAGCATTTT.

J is TRBJ2-3 and V is TRBV28, with D unresolved. This CDR3 has 14 residues. V dropped 7 bases and J dropped 2 bases, with 13 bases sitting between them. Germline CDR1 and CDR2: MDHEN and SYDVKM. The DNA for the CDR3 is TGTGCCAGCACCCAGGCTTTGTCCACAGATACGCAGTATTTT. Protein sequence: CASTQALSTDTQYF.